This passage covers 22 T cell receptor beta chains from one sample sequenced in a study of blood T cell repertoires in COVID-19. TCRdb's copy holds only in-frame clones and misses some; the assay was immunoSEQ multiplex PCR. The sample consists of approximately 150,000 clones, about 86% of them appearing once. The material sequenced was peripheral blood. Receptor source: a woman between 70 and 85 years old who had recovered from COVID-19.

Of note for this clone: The junction shows a germline mismatch at one end, possibly a read error. The chain is built from TRBV12-5 and TRBJ2-1; 7 bases fit TRBD2. Germline V gene sequence: CDR1 LGHNT, CDR2 FRNRAP. The CDR3 consists of 13 residues. The CDR3 loop is CASGLYPTSHGIF. The DNA for the CDR3 is TGTGCTAGTGGTTTGTACCCGACTAGCCACGGGATCTTC.

The V call is TRBV7-3, the J call TRBJ2-1; 9 bases are shared with TRBD1. The CDR3 is made up of 15 amino acids. Germline assignment: CDR1 SGHTA and CDR2 FQGTGA. V gave up 5 bases and J gave up 6 bases; unmatched junction bases: 8. The CDR3 region is CASSGRTGEINEQFF. In DNA, the CDR3 is TGTGCCAGCAGCGGACGGACAGGGGAAATCAATGAGCAGTTCTTC. Filled out from reference TRBV7-3 and TRBJ2-1, the complete variable domain reads GAGVSQTPSNKVTEKGKYVELRCDPISGHTALYWYRQSLGQGPEFLIYFQGTGAADDSGLPNDRFFAVRPEGSVSTLKIQRTERGDSAVYLCASSGRTGEINEQFFGPGTRLTVL.

The V and J genes are TRBV7-3 and TRBJ2-6; 7 bases map to TRBD1. The CDR3 has 16 amino acids. V was pared by 4 bases and J by 1 base, with 4 bases of the junction left unmatched. CDR1 and CDR2 from the germline V gene are SGHTA and FQGTGA. The CDR3 nucleotides are TGTGCCAGCAGCTCCACGACAGGGTCTGGGGCCAACGTCCTGACTTTC. As protein: CASSSTTGSGANVLTF.

The chain recombines TRBV9 with TRBJ2-5; possible D gene TRBD2, 7 bases. Trimming took off 4 bases at V and 7 bases at J, with 14 bases between the two ends. Germline-derived CDR1 and CDR2 are SGDLS and YYNGEE. CDR3 length: 13 amino acids. The CDR3 reads CASSIEGGATQYF. In DNA form, the CDR3 reads TGTGCCAGCAGCATTGAGGGGGGGGCGACCCAGTACTTC.

Only one count was recorded for this clone. The genes are TRBV10-3 and TRBJ1-2; 11 bases are shared with TRBD1. Per germline, CDR1 ENHRY and CDR2 SYGVKD. The V and J ends lost 8 bases and 4 bases, in that order; junction bases with no gene match: 15. CDR3 length equals 17 residues. The CDR3 loop is CAIGEPGQGVTAYGYTF. CDR3 sequence (DNA): TGTGCCATCGGGGAACCGGGACAGGGGGTCACGGCCTATGGCTACACCTTC.

V gene TRBV6-5 combines with J gene TRBJ1-2; D ambiguous. Deletions cut 7 bases from V and 6 bases from J, with 12 bases between. Germline V lookup: CDR1 MNHEY, CDR2 SVGAGI. This CDR3 is 12 amino acids long. The CDR3 DNA reads as TGTGCCAGCACCTCACTCGAAAATGGCTACACCTTC. It yields the protein CASTSLENGYTF.

This rearrangement joins TRBV7-9 to TRBJ1-3; TRBD1 is a possible D gene (5 bases). Trimming stripped 1 base from V and 3 bases from J, with 10 bases between. Per the germline V gene, CDR1 is SEHNR and CDR2 is FQNEAQ (reference sequence). The CDR3 length is 15 residues. CDR3 amino acids: CASSLGGSVGNTIYF. The DNA of the CDR3 is TGTGCCAGCAGCTTAGGGGGCTCGGTTGGAAACACCATATATTTT.

The chain couples TRBV6-2 or TRBV6-3 to TRBJ2-7; maybe TRBD1 (6 bases). CDR1 MNHEY and CDR2 SVGEGT come from the germline V gene. Trimming took 1 base from V and 2 from J, leaving 9 bases between them. The CDR3 has 14 residues. DNA for the CDR3: TGTGCCAGCAGTTACTGGGACACCACCTACGAGCAGTACTTC. It codes for CASSYWDTTYEQYF.

The genes are TRBV3-1 (or the pseudogene TRBV3-2) and TRBJ1-2; possibly TRBD1 for D (5 bases). Germline values: CDR1 LGHDT, CDR2 YNNKEL (reference sequence). Trimming pared 1 base from V and 4 bases from J, leaving 16 bases between. The CDR3 has 16 residues. CDR3 sequence (DNA): TGTGCCAGCAGCCAAGTGTGGTGGGGGGGGAGCTATGGCTACACCTTC. Its protein product is CASSQVWWGGSYGYTF.

The chain recombines TRBV13 with TRBJ2-7, with 9 bases matching TRBD1. V trimming: 0 bases; J trimming: 4 bases; junction bases outside the gene matches: 10. The germline V gene encodes CDR1 PRHDT and CDR2 FYEKMQ (reference sequence). The CDR3 has 17 amino acids. CDR3 loop: CASSLGGGQGRGYEQYF. The CDR3 bases are TGTGCCAGCAGCTTAGGCGGCGGACAGGGGAGGGGGTACGAGCAGTACTTC.

The J gene is TRBJ1-4, the V gene TRBV11-2, with 7 bases aligning to TRBD1. CDR1 and CDR2 (germline): SGHAT, FQNNGV. V dropped 2 bases and J dropped 8; count of bases not matched to a gene: 8. The CDR3 contains 15 residues. The CDR3 nucleotides read TGTGCCAGCAGCTTAAGTGCGGGACAGTTGGAAAAACTGTTTTTT. Its protein product is CASSLSAGQLEKLFF.

The chain recombines TRBV7-9 with TRBJ2-1, with 11 bases matching TRBD2. V was clipped by 5 bases and J by 0 bases; unmatched bases: 12. CDR3 length equals 19 residues. CDR1 and CDR2 from the germline V gene are SEHNR and FQNEAQ (reference sequence). CDR3 region: CASSTGTSGKKSSYNEQFF. CDR3 in DNA: TGTGCCAGCAGCACCGGGACTAGCGGTAAAAAGAGCTCCTACAATGAGCAGTTCTTC. The entire variable domain, with the rest obtained from reference TRBV7-9 and TRBJ2-1, is as follows: DTGVSQNPRHKITKRGQNVTFRCDPISEHNRLYWYRQTLGQGPEFLTYFQNEAQLEKSRLLSDRFSAERPKGSFSTLEIQRTEQGDSAMYLCASSTGTSGKKSSYNEQFFGPGTRLTVL.

The V gene is TRBV15, the J gene TRBJ2-7; 12 nucleotides agree with TRBD2. V lost 6 bases to trimming and J lost 5 bases; unmatched junction nucleotides: 8. The CDR3 loop spans 15 amino acids. Germline V lookup: CDR1 LNHNV, CDR2 YYDKDF (reference sequence). The CDR3 nucleotides are TGTGCCACCAGGCCCAGACTAGCGGGAGCCCACGAGCAGTACTTC. The encoded protein is CATRPRLAGAHEQYF.

The chain recombines TRBV19 with TRBJ2-7; 7 nucleotides line up with TRBD1. Germline assignment: CDR1 LNHDA and CDR2 SQIVND (reference sequence). Losses at the gene ends were 5 bases for V and 6 bases for J; bases not matched to a gene: 10. There are 14 residues in the CDR3. This CDR3 reads CASSPDRDQLEQYF. In DNA form, the CDR3 reads TGTGCCAGTAGTCCTGACAGGGACCAGCTCGAGCAGTACTTC.

This rearrangement joins TRBV10-1 to TRBJ2-1; 7 nucleotides agree with TRBD1. CDR1 is WNHNN, CDR2 SYGVQD, per germline (reference sequence). The CDR3 spans 14 residues. V lost 6 bases, J lost 5 bases, and 7 bases stayed unmatched. The CDR3 here is CASSSGTANNEQFF. The CDR3 coding sequence is TGCGCCAGCAGCTCCGGGACAGCCAACAATGAGCAGTTCTTC.

The chain carries TRBV10-1 and TRBJ2-3; D is possibly TRBD1 (6 bases). CDR1 is WNHNN, CDR2 SYGVQD, per germline (reference sequence). The germline V and J ends were trimmed by 5 bases and 2 bases, with 14 bases remaining between them. The CDR3 spans 15 residues. CDR3 DNA sequence: TGCGCCAGCAGTCCCGGACAGCGCGACACAGATACGCAGTATTTT. The encoded protein is CASSPGQRDTDTQYF.

The chain joins TRBV6-2 or TRBV6-3 to TRBJ2-1, with a possible D match to TRBD2 (6 bases). V dropped 4 bases and J dropped 7 bases, with 26 bases sitting between them. CDR3 length: 18 amino acids. Germline CDR1 and CDR2: MNHEY and SVGEGT. For the CDR3, the DNA is TGTGCCAGCAGTTTCGCACCTCCGCCCCGCGGGGCGACTAATGAGCAGTTCTTC. Amino acids: CASSFAPPPRGATNEQFF.

The rearrangement joins TRBV5-1 to TRBJ2-6; tentatively, D is TRBD2 (7 bases). The CDR3 loop spans 16 amino acids. Germline CDR1 and CDR2: SGHRS and YFSETQ. The V end lost 4 bases, the J end lost 1 base, and 12 bases lay between the germline ends. The CDR3 loop is CASSRGAGSGANVLTF. CDR3 DNA: TGCGCCAGCAGCCGGGGGGCGGGTTCTGGGGCCAACGTCCTGACTTTC. The variable domain in full, completed from reference TRBV5-1 and TRBJ2-6, reads KAGVTQTPRYLIKTRGQQVTLSCSPISGHRSVSWYQQTPGQGLQFLFEYFSETQRNKGNFPGRFSGRQFSNSRSEMNVSTLELGDSALYLCASSRGAGSGANVLTFGAGSRLTVL.

The DNA of the CDR3 is TGTGCCAGCAGCTTAGCACGGGGGGCGGCCGTCTACGAGCAGTACTTC. Translation gives CASSLARGAAVYEQYF. The gene calls are TRBV7-2 and TRBJ2-7; D possibly corresponds to TRBD2 (7 bases). Trimming removed 0 bases from V and 3 bases from J, with 15 bases in between. Germline CDR1 reads SGHTA; CDR2 reads FQGNSA. There are 16 residues in the CDR3. The full variable domain, in which reference TRBV7-2 and TRBJ2-7 provide the parts outside the CDR3, is GAGVSQSPSNKVTEKGKDVELRCDPISGHTALYWYRQSLGQGLEFLIYFQGNSAPDKSGLPSDRFSAERTGGSVSTLTIQRTQQEDSAVYLCASSLARGAAVYEQYFGPGTRLTVT.

The chain combines TRBV6-5 with TRBJ1-3; the D is unclear. Germline V gives CDR1 MNHEY, CDR2 SVGAGI. The CDR3 spans 13 residues. Trimming left V 2 bases short and J 4 bases short, with 6 bases between. The CDR3 reads CASSYNRGNTIYF. CDR3 DNA sequence: TGTGCCAGCAGTTACAACCGGGGAAACACCATATATTTT.

The V call is TRBV5-1, the J call TRBJ2-5; D is unresolved. Trimming removed 5 bases from V and 1 base from J, with 9 bases in between. The CDR3 is made up of 13 amino acids. Germline V gene sequence: CDR1 SGHRS, CDR2 YFSETQ. The chain's CDR3 is CASRRDSQETQYF. Here the CDR3 DNA reads TGCGCCAGCAGACGCGATTCCCAAGAGACCCAGTACTTC.

The chain carries TRBV5-6 and TRBJ1-1; no reliable D call. The germline V and J ends were trimmed by 0 bases and 7 bases, with 7 bases remaining between them. Germline lookup yields CDR1 SGHDT and CDR2 YYEEEE. This CDR3 has 12 amino acids. This CDR3 is CASSLAVGEAFF. The CDR3 DNA is TGTGCCAGCAGCTTGGCGGTTGGTGAAGCTTTCTTT. Together with reference TRBV5-6 and TRBJ1-1, the CDR3 gives the full variable domain: DAGVTQSPTHLIKTRGQQVTLRCSPKSGHDTVSWYQQALGQGPQFIFQYYEEEERQRGNFPDRFSGHQFPNYSSELNVNALLLGDSALYLCASSLAVGEAFFGQGTRLTVV.